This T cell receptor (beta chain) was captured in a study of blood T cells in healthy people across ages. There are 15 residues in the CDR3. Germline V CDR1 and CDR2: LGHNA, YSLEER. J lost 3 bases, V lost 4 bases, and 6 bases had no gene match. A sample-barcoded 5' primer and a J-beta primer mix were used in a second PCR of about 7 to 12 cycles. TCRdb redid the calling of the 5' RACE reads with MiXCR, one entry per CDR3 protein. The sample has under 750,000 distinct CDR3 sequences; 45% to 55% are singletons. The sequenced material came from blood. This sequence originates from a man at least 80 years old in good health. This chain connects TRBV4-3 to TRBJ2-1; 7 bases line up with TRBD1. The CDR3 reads CASSPGQRLYNEQFF. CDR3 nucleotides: TGCGCCAGCAGCCCGGGACAGAGACTCTACAATGAGCAGTTCTTC.